The rows below give T cell receptor beta chains drawn from one sample of a study of control samples from healthy donors and cancer patients. Clones were read by immunoSEQ multiplex PCR, and TCRdb kept only the in-frame ones, dropping some. The data contain 100,000 to 150,000 clones, around 92% of them seen just once; the ten biggest clones take up less than 40%. The sequenced sample consisted of blood. Every receptor here comes from a man aged 45-65 years in good health. The CDR3 runs from the conserved cysteine through the conserved F or W. A D gene is named only where the DNA matches it firmly. Where a row states a size, it is once, few, many or the class of an expanded clone; other rows omit it.

CDR3 protein | CDR3 DNA | D gene | V gene | clone size | J gene
CASSMGRNTEAFF | TGTGCCAGTAGTATGGGGAGGAACACTGAAGCTTTCTTT | NA | TRBV19 | NA | TRBJ1-1
CSVVGQWTDIQYF | TGCAGCGTCGTTGGACAGTGGACGGACATTCAGTACTTC | NA | TRBV29-1 | NA | TRBJ2-4
CASSWTGGTEAFF | TGTGCCAGCAGCTGGACAGGGGGCACTGAAGCTTTCTTT | TRBD1 | TRBV7-2 | NA | TRBJ1-1
CASSPQTVAYEQYF | TGTGCCAGCTCACCTCAGACAGTAGCCTACGAGCAGTACTTC | NA | TRBV18 | NA | TRBJ2-7
CASSLVNSGNTIYF | TGTGCCAGCAGCCTCGTCAACTCTGGAAACACCATATATTTT | NA | TRBV3-1/TRBV3-2 | once | TRBJ1-3
CASSLAGGRMSEAFF | TGCGCCAGCAGCTTGGCCGGGGGGAGGATGTCTGAAGCTTTCTTT | NA | TRBV5-1 | NA | TRBJ1-1
CASSYNRASYGYTF | TGTGCCAGCAGTTACAACAGGGCCTCCTATGGCTACACCTTC | NA | TRBV6-5 | NA | TRBJ1-2
CASSPQGTTEAFF | TGTGCCAGCTCACCACAGGGAACCACTGAAGCTTTCTTT | NA | TRBV18 | NA | TRBJ1-1
CASGGATDTQYF | TGTGCTAGCGGGGGGGCCACAGATACGCAGTATTTT | TRBD2 | TRBV6-5 | NA | TRBJ2-3
CASSQGWGQNTGELFF | TGCGCCAGCAGCCAAGGATGGGGCCAGAACACCGGGGAGCTGTTTTTT | NA | TRBV4-1 | NA | TRBJ2-2
CASSHQGDGNYGYTF | TGTGCCAGCAGCCATCAGGGTGACGGGAACTATGGCTACACCTTC | NA | TRBV6-5 | NA | TRBJ1-2
CASSEEVAGFYGYTF | TGTGCCAGCAGTGAAGAGGTGGCAGGGTTCTATGGCTACACCTTC | NA | TRBV6-1 | NA | TRBJ1-2
CASGLASGQGDGYTF | TGTGCTAGTGGTTTGGCCAGCGGACAGGGAGATGGCTACACCTTC | TRBD1 | TRBV12-5 | NA | TRBJ1-2
CASSQAQETSWPQHF | TGCGCCAGCAGCCAAGCCCAGGAGACATCGTGGCCCCAGCATTTT | NA | TRBV4-1 | NA | TRBJ1-5
CAIRDRGHNEQFF | TGTGCCATCAGGGACCGGGGCCACAATGAGCAGTTCTTC | NA | TRBV10-3 | NA | TRBJ2-1
CATSDRLPGQTSGNTIYF | TGTGCCACCAGTGACCGTTTACCGGGACAAACTTCTGGAAACACCATATATTTT | NA | TRBV24-1 | once | TRBJ1-3
CASSQFSGGGNEQFF | TGTGCCAGCAGCCAATTTAGCGGGGGGGGCAATGAGCAGTTCTTC | TRBD2 | TRBV3-1/TRBV3-2 | NA | TRBJ2-1
CASSSNRGAGNTIYF | TGTGCCAGCAGCTCCAACAGGGGAGCTGGAAACACCATATATTTT | TRBD1 | TRBV7-2 | NA | TRBJ1-3
CASSSLTGLATDTQYF | TGTGCCAGCAGTTCCCTCACGGGACTAGCCACAGATACGCAGTATTTT | TRBD2 | TRBV2 | NA | TRBJ2-3
CSASTGLIYGYTF | TGCAGTGCTAGTACGGGCCTGATTTATGGCTACACCTTC | NA | TRBV20-1 | NA | TRBJ1-2
CASSLLTGGDGYTF | TGCGCCAGCAGCTTACTAACAGGGGGAGATGGCTACACCTTC | TRBD1 | TRBV5-1 | NA | TRBJ1-2
CSARELDIQYF | TGCAGTGCTAGAGAATTAGACATTCAGTACTTC | NA | TRBV20-1 | NA | TRBJ2-4
CASSQVDGNTIYF | TGTGCCAGCAGCCAAGTGGACGGAAACACCATATATTTT | NA | TRBV3-1/TRBV3-2 | NA | TRBJ1-3
CASRLGPTGELFF | TGCGCCAGCAGATTGGGCCCCACCGGGGAGCTGTTTTTT | NA | TRBV5-1 | NA | TRBJ2-2
CASSEELTDPKFNYGYTF | TGTGCCAGCAGTGAAGAACTCACTGATCCTAAGTTTAACTATGGCTACACCTTC | NA | TRBV2 | NA | TRBJ1-2
CASSLAGSQETQYF | TGTGCCAGCAGCTTAGCCGGGTCCCAAGAGACCCAGTACTTC | NA | TRBV5-6 | NA | TRBJ2-5
CASSFFRRSGPLFTEAFF | TGTGCCAGCAGCTTCTTCCGTAGATCGGGACCCCTTTTCACTGAAGCTTTCTTT | NA | TRBV7-9 | NA | TRBJ1-1
CASSFDRGPGELFF | TGTGCCAGCAGCTTCGACAGGGGTCCCGGGGAGCTGTTTTTT | TRBD1 | TRBV7-2 | NA | TRBJ2-2
CASSHGPQGNYGYTF | TGTGCCAGCAGCCATGGGCCACAGGGTAACTATGGCTACACCTTC | NA | TRBV14 | NA | TRBJ1-2
CASSSRPGQGARVNEQFF | TGTGCCAGCAGTTCTAGACCGGGACAGGGGGCGAGGGTTAATGAGCAGTTCTTC | TRBD1 | TRBV2 | NA | TRBJ2-1
CASSQDWLAGGRNTQYF | TGCGCCAGCAGCCAAGACTGGCTAGCGGGGGGTAGGAATACGCAGTATTTT | TRBD2 | TRBV4-3 | NA | TRBJ2-3
CASSVGASGEYQETQYF | TGTGCCAGCAGCGTAGGGGCTAGCGGGGAGTACCAAGAGACCCAGTACTTC | TRBD2 | TRBV9 | NA | TRBJ2-5
CASSVGQNSGNTIYF | TGTGCCAGCAGCGTAGGGCAGAACTCTGGAAACACCATATATTTT | NA | TRBV9 | once | TRBJ1-3
CAWRLEYVLTGDLNNYGYTF | TGTGCCTGGAGGCTGGAGTACGTTTTGACAGGGGATCTTAATAACTATGGCTACACCTTC | TRBD1 | TRBV30 | once | TRBJ1-2
CASSLRTSNNEKLFF | TGTGCCAGCAGTTTAAGGACATCGAATAACGAAAAACTGTTTTTT | NA | TRBV27 | NA | TRBJ1-4
CASSVVLRGEAFF | TGTGCCAGCAGCGTAGTGTTAAGGGGTGAAGCTTTCTTT | NA | TRBV9 | NA | TRBJ1-1
CAISGGTGTIWAQHF | TGTGCCATCAGTGGAGGGACAGGTACGATATGGGCCCAGCATTTT | TRBD1 | TRBV10-3 | once | TRBJ1-5
CATSDLGAASYNEQFF | TGTGCCACCAGTGATTTAGGGGCGGCTTCCTACAATGAGCAGTTCTTC | NA | TRBV24-1 | NA | TRBJ2-1
CASSRRTSGVTDTQYF | TGTGCCAGCAGCAGACGGACTAGCGGGGTCACAGATACGCAGTATTTT | TRBD2 | TRBV9 | NA | TRBJ2-3
CASSQEGSGGETQYF | TGTGCCAGCAGCCAAGAAGGCAGCGGGGGGGAGACCCAGTACTTC | TRBD2 | TRBV3-1/TRBV3-2 | NA | TRBJ2-5
CASSSRQGARNQPQHF | TGTGCCAGCAGTTCCCGGCAGGGGGCGAGAAATCAGCCCCAGCATTTT | TRBD1 | TRBV6-2/TRBV6-3 | NA | TRBJ1-5
CASSFARGPEVRTF | TGTGCCAGCAGCTTCGCTAGGGGGCCGGAGGTGAGGACCTTC | TRBD1 | TRBV5-6 | NA | TRBJ1-2
CASSIGLAGGMDTQYF | TGCGCCAGCAGCATAGGACTAGCGGGGGGAATGGATACGCAGTATTTT | TRBD2 | TRBV5-1 | NA | TRBJ2-3
CASSLGLAEYYEQYF | TGTGCCAGTAGCCTGGGACTAGCGGAGTACTACGAGCAGTACTTC | TRBD2 | TRBV19 | NA | TRBJ2-7
CASSPSSGGPFKQYF | TGTGCCAGCTCACCTAGTAGCGGGGGGCCCTTCAAGCAGTACTTC | TRBD2 | TRBV18 | NA | TRBJ2-7
CASSQELLARAVYEQYF | TGTGCCAGCAGCCAAGAACTCCTAGCGCGGGCGGTCTACGAGCAGTACTTC | NA | TRBV4-2 | NA | TRBJ2-7
CASSGDEETQYF | TGCGCCAGCAGCGGAGATGAAGAGACCCAGTACTTC | NA | TRBV5-1 | NA | TRBJ2-5
CASSQGPGAGDEQFF | TGTGCCAGCAGCCAAGGCCCGGGGGCGGGCGATGAGCAGTTCTTC | NA | TRBV5-4 | NA | TRBJ2-1
CASYSPYGYTF | TGTGCCAGTTATAGCCCCTATGGCTACACCTTC | NA | TRBV27 | once | TRBJ1-2
CATSEHKGAAFF | TGTGCCACCAGTGAACATAAAGGTGCAGCTTTCTTT | NA | TRBV24-1 | NA | TRBJ1-1
CASSAGGAYGYTF | TGTGCCAGCAGCGCAGGGGGCGCGTATGGCTACACCTTC | TRBD1 | TRBV9 | NA | TRBJ1-2
CSVDSGNSYEQYF | TGCAGCGTTGATTCCGGCAACTCCTACGAGCAGTACTTC | NA | TRBV29-1 | NA | TRBJ2-7
CASSFAGGPKTQYF | TGTGCCAGCAGCTTTGCGGGGGGGCCGAAGACCCAGTACTTC | TRBD2 | TRBV11-2 | NA | TRBJ2-5
CASSPGVMQRYGYTF | TGCGCCAGCAGCCCCGGGGTGATGCAAAGGTATGGCTACACCTTC | NA | TRBV4-1 | NA | TRBJ1-2
CASSLGLGSKGYTF | TGTGCCAGCAGCTTAGGTCTGGGGTCTAAAGGCTACACCTTC | NA | TRBV11-2 | NA | TRBJ1-2